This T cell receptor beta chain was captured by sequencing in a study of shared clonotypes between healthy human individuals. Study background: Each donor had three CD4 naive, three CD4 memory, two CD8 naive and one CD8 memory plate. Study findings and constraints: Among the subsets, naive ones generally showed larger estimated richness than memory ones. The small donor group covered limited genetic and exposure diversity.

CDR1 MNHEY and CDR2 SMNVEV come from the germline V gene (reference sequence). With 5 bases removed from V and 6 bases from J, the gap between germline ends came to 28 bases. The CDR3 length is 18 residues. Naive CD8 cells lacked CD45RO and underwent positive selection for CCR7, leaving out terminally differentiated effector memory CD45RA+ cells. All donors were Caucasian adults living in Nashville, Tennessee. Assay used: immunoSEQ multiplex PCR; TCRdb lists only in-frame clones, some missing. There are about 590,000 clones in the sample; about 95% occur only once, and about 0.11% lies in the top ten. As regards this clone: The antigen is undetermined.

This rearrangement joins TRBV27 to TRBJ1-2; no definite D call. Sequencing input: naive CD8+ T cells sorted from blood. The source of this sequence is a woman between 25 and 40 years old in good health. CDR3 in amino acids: CASSLPSSNSNYRHGYTF. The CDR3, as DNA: TGTGCCAGCAGTCTCCCGAGTTCGAACAGCAACTACCGCCATGGCTACACCTTC.